The TCR beta chain described here comes from a study of post-analysis software for immune sequencing data. Overall study: Some patients lacked subtype; others had relapsing-remitting, secondary progressive or progressive-relapsing disease.

Unique molecular identifiers were built into the TCR beta cDNA libraries. Input populations of roughly 0.85 to 11 million T cells gave rise to approximately 480,000 cDNA molecules. From the PCR reads, TCRdb called clonotypes with MiXCR, one entry per CDR3 protein. Found here are about 820,000 distinct CDR3 sequences, around 53% of them singletons; the top ten hold 4.6%. The V gene's germline CDR1 is SGHTA and CDR2 FQGTGA. The CDR3 is 15 residues long. General study points: Samples from a shared batch, those prepared together, strongly co-clustered by F measure. A significant reduction in normalized Chao1 diversity was observed in multiple sclerosis patients versus controls. Roughly five TRBV segments, including TRBV5-6, TRBV5-1 and TRBV20-1, were more frequent in patients than controls.

To note about this clonotype: Its antigen is unknown.

This sequence joins TRBV7-3 and TRBJ2-7; D call uncertain. The last part of the DNA fits TRBJ2-1 better; the J call may be wrong. The receptor's source is a girl aged 10 to 17 with multiple sclerosis. Sequencing was carried out using blood. The CDR3 is CASSRRGDLYNEQFF. CDR3 nucleotide sequence: TGTGCCAGCAGCCGCCGAGGAGATCTTTACAATGAGCAGTTCTTC.